This T cell receptor (beta chain) was sequenced during a study of T cell repertoires in cytomegalovirus infection. Notes on the study in general: HLA-C-restricted CMV-specific TCR beta clonotypes were dominant in the ex vivo response.

Each CDR3 protein is one row after TCRdb ran MiXCR on the reads. Here the sample spans around 320,000 distinct CDR3 sequences, 8% to 9.5% being singletons. A word on this clonotype: Its specificity is unknown.

The CDR3 length is 14 residues. Trimming removed 3 bases at V and 8 bases at J, with 16 bases between. In germline, CDR1 is LNHDA, CDR2 SQIVND (reference sequence). The sequencing sample was made of PBMCs. The J gene is TRBJ1-2, the V gene TRBV19; D perhaps matches TRBD1 (5 bases). The TCR sequence derives from a human donor in good health (CMV status not recorded). Some clones in this sample may be carry-over from other donors' samples. The CDR3 bases are TGTGCCAGTAGTATTTCTCGAGGGGACCGCGGCTACACCTTC. As protein: CASSISRGDRGYTF.